Listed below are T cell receptor beta chains from one sample, sequenced in a study of Graves' ophthalmopathy and Graves' hyperthyroidism. MiXCR, applied by TCRdb to the multiplex PCR reads, yields one record per CDR3 protein. The sample includes around 660,000 distinct CDR3 sequences, just over 40% of them seen just once. Sequenced: peripheral blood. These receptors were taken from an adult man with Graves' ophthalmopathy. Each CDR3 is given with its conserved first and last residue. Each record gives: J gene, D gene, clone size, V gene, CDR3 protein, CDR3 DNA. D genes are given only for firm matches. A clone size is listed for some rows: how often the clone was seen (once, few, many), or a class if it is expanded.

>TRBJ2-7|NA|few|TRBV12-3/TRBV12-4
CASSPRGVGVREQYF
TGTGCCAGCAGTCCCAGGGGGGTGGGGGTACGCGAGCAGTACTTC
>TRBJ2-5|TRBD1|few|TRBV2
CARAQGFQETQYF
TGTGCCAGAGCACAGGGGTTCCAAGAGACCCAGTACTTC
>TRBJ1-1|NA|many|TRBV24-1
CATSDSGSGSTEAFF
TGTGCCACCAGTGATTCCGGAAGTGGGTCCACTGAAGCTTTCTTT
>TRBJ2-7|TRBD1|many|TRBV7-6
CASSPGGTGAEQYF
TGTGCCAGCAGCCCCGGAGGGACAGGGGCCGAGCAGTACTTC
>TRBJ2-7|NA|NA|TRBV7-2
CASSLGRDSGSYEQYF
TGTGCCAGCAGCTTAGGGCGTGATAGCGGCTCCTACGAGCAGTACTTC
>TRBJ2-2|TRBD2|NA|TRBV19
CAGRLAGSTGELFF
TGTGCCGGAAGACTAGCGGGAAGCACCGGGGAGCTGTTTTTT
>TRBJ1-2|TRBD1|NA|TRBV7-9
CASSDRDRSNYGYTF
TGTGCCAGCAGCGACCGGGACAGATCTAACTATGGCTACACCTTC
>TRBJ1-6|NA|NA|TRBV10-3
CAISEPDRDRNSPLHF
TGTGCCATCAGTGAGCCTGACCGCGACCGCAATTCACCCCTCCACTTT
>TRBJ1-6|TRBD1|many|TRBV3-1
CASSHGQGNSPLHF
TGTGCCAGCAGCCACGGACAGGGGAATTCACCCCTCCACTTT
>TRBJ2-5|NA|many|TRBV10-3
CASSDRGTQETQYF
TGTGCCAGCAGTGACCGGGGCACGCAGGAGACCCAGTACTTC
>TRBJ1-2|NA|many|TRBV7-2
CASSTLQGDGYTF
TGTGCCAGCAGCACACTCCAGGGAGATGGCTACACCTTC
>TRBJ2-2|NA|NA|TRBV19
CASSIGGQMTGELFF
TGTGCCAGTAGTATAGGGGGACAAATGACCGGGGAGCTGTTTTTT
>TRBJ1-1|TRBD1|NA|TRBV15
CATSQQGATEAFF
TGTGCCACCAGCCAACAGGGGGCAACTGAAGCTTTCTTT
>TRBJ2-7|TRBD2|many|TRBV20-1
CSASVGLAGAYEQYF
TGCAGTGCTAGTGTGGGGCTAGCGGGAGCCTACGAGCAGTACTTC
>TRBJ2-7|NA|NA|TRBV20-1
CSARSREKASYEQYF
TGCAGTGCTAGATCCCGGGAGAAGGCCTCCTACGAGCAGTACTTC
>TRBJ1-1|NA|few|TRBV4-1
CASSQSGAGNTEAFF
TGCGCCAGCAGCCAATCGGGGGCCGGGAACACTGAAGCTTTCTTT
>TRBJ2-7|NA|NA|TRBV7-8
CASSFPGHGGDEQYF
TGTGCCAGCAGCTTTCCGGGACATGGCGGAGACGAGCAGTACTTC
>TRBJ1-1|NA|many|TRBV25-1
CASSGGLGAFF
TGTGCCAGCAGTGGGGGACTGGGAGCTTTCTTT
>TRBJ1-5|NA|NA|TRBV29-1
CSVAVDIGNQPQHF
TGCAGCGTTGCGGTGGACATAGGCAATCAGCCCCAGCATTTT
>TRBJ2-5|TRBD2|many|TRBV20-1
CSARPIAGGQETQYF
TGCAGTGCTAGGCCTATAGCGGGGGGACAAGAGACCCAGTACTTC
>TRBJ1-1|NA|NA|TRBV10-3
CAIRTSGGSDTEAFF
TGTGCCATTCGGACTAGCGGGGGATCGGACACTGAAGCTTTCTTT
>TRBJ1-1|NA|NA|TRBV29-1
CSLAGRSLNTEAFF
TGCAGCTTAGCGGGCAGGAGCTTGAACACTGAAGCTTTCTTT
>TRBJ2-7|NA|NA|TRBV7-9
CASSQDDPRLGGPYEQYF
TGTGCCAGCAGCCAAGATGACCCTAGGCTAGGTGGACCCTACGAGCAGTACTTC
>TRBJ2-7|NA|NA|TRBV25-1
CASSEAGFGSGLEQYF
TGTGCCAGCAGTGAGGCTGGTTTTGGGAGCGGGCTCGAGCAGTACTTC
>TRBJ2-5|TRBD2|NA|TRBV5-1
CASSSRASGGQETQYF
TGCGCCAGCAGCTCCAGGGCTAGCGGGGGACAAGAGACCCAGTACTTC
>TRBJ1-1|NA|many|TRBV5-1
CASSLATAATEAFF
TGCGCCAGCAGCTTGGCCACGGCGGCCACTGAAGCTTTCTTT
>TRBJ2-7|NA|NA|TRBV15
CATSRVPGQGPYEQYF
TGTGCCACCAGCAGAGTACCGGGACAAGGGCCCTACGAGCAGTACTTC
>TRBJ2-5|TRBD1|NA|TRBV5-1
CASRGTGKSALKLPAQETQYF
TGTGCCAGCAGGGGGACAGGGAAGTCGGCCCTCAAACTCCCGGCCCAAGAGACCCAGTACTTC
>TRBJ2-5|TRBD2|many|TRBV5-1
CASSLEGSGAETQYF
TGCGCCAGCAGCTTGGAGGGCAGCGGGGCAGAGACCCAGTACTTC
>TRBJ2-6|NA|NA|TRBV20-1
CSASQTTGSSGANVLTF
TGCAGTGCTAGCCAGACCACGGGGAGCTCTGGGGCCAACGTCCTGACTTTC
>TRBJ1-4|NA|NA|TRBV9
CASSEDPRSNEKLFF
TGTGCCAGCAGCGAGGACCCCCGTAGTAATGAAAAACTGTTTTTT
>TRBJ2-7|NA|few|TRBV5-1
CASSLAGQGEGEQYF
TGCGCCAGCAGCTTGGCCGGGCAGGGAGAAGGAGAGCAGTACTTC
>TRBJ1-2|TRBD1|many|TRBV6-6
CASSFRDREPYGYTF
TGTGCCAGCAGTTTTAGGGACAGGGAACCCTATGGCTACACCTTC
>TRBJ1-1|NA|NA|TRBV2
CASSQRSGDTEAFF
TGCGCCAGCAGCCAACGAAGTGGGGACACTGAAGCTTTCTTT
>TRBJ2-3|NA|NA|TRBV29-1
CSVDPSTGTQYF
TGCAGCGTTGACCCCAGTACAGGTACGCAGTATTTT
>TRBJ2-5|TRBD2|NA|TRBV7-2
CASSNGLAGGRGQETQYF
TGCGCCAGCAGCAACGGACTAGCGGGAGGGAGGGGGCAAGAGACCCAGTACTTC
>TRBJ1-2|NA|few|TRBV7-9
CASSLGQDRYGYTF
TGTGCCAGCAGCTTAGGTCAAGACAGATATGGCTACACCTTC
>TRBJ2-5|NA|NA|TRBV25-1
CASKGHLQAGAQYF
TGTGCCAGCAAAGGACACCTCCAAGCAGGTGCCCAGTACTTC
>TRBJ2-7|TRBD1|few|TRBV6-5
CASSSNRGSYEQYF
TGTGCCAGCAGTTCAAACAGGGGCTCCTACGAGCAGTACTTC
>TRBJ1-2|NA|many|TRBV7-9
CASSDTGTRGYTF
TGTGCCAGCAGCGATACAGGGACACGAGGCTACACCTTC
>TRBJ2-5|NA|few|TRBV4-1
CASSQAPQPFQETQYF
TGCGCCAGCAGCCAAGCCCCCCAGCCCTTCCAAGAGACCCAGTACTTC
>TRBJ2-5|NA|once|TRBV10-2
CASSESARGEETQYF
TGCGCCAGCAGTGAGTCGGCCAGGGGCGAGGAGACCCAGTACTTC
>TRBJ2-7|NA|few|TRBV7-9
CASRADGDGELYF
TGTGCCAGCAGAGCGGACGGTGACGGGGAGCTGTACTTC
>TRBJ1-5|NA|few|TRBV20-1
CSARDGGQPQHF
TGCAGTGCTAGAGATGGGGGGCAGCCCCAGCATTTT
>TRBJ1-1|NA|many|TRBV7-9
CASSFTGGNTEAFF
TGTGCCAGCAGCTTCACCGGGGGGAACACTGAAGCTTTCTTT
>TRBJ2-5|TRBD2|NA|TRBV11-2
CASSLDMTSGRGETQYF
TGTGCCAGCAGCTTAGATATGACTAGCGGGAGAGGAGAGACCCAGTACTTC
>TRBJ1-2|TRBD1|NA|TRBV25-1
CASSEGTGVIGGYTF
TGTGCCAGCAGTGAGGGGACAGGGGTTATTGGTGGCTACACCTTC
>TRBJ2-5|NA|NA|TRBV2
CASIVPGHQETQYF
TGTGCCAGCATAGTTCCGGGACACCAAGAGACCCAGTACTTC
>TRBJ1-6|NA|NA|TRBV10-3
CAISESPVGRGNSPLHF
TGTGCCATCAGTGAGTCGCCGGTAGGCAGGGGAAATTCACCCCTCCACTTT
>TRBJ1-1|TRBD1|many|TRBV5-1
CASSQPGQGYTEAFF
TGCGCCAGCAGCCAGCCAGGACAGGGGTACACTGAAGCTTTCTTT
>TRBJ1-6|NA|many|TRBV7-9
CASSLDEYNSPLHF
TGTGCCAGCAGCTTAGACGAGTATAATTCACCCCTCCACTTT